This paragraph reports one T cell receptor (beta chain). Its antigen is still unknown. The data belong to a study of identical twins. General study findings and limits: Reduced insertions were recorded for abundant cord blood beta clonotypes, with no such pattern in memory repertoires. Analyses of zero insertions could be partly confounded by invariant MAIT and iNKT cells. Weaker excess twin sharing was seen among beta out-of-frame sequences.

TCRdb processed the 5' RACE reads anew with MiXCR; each CDR3 protein has one entry. The data show approximately 220,000 distinct CDR3 sequences, 7.5% seen once. The junction had 3 bases not matched to a gene; V was cut back by 6 bases and J by 6 bases. CDR3 length: 15 amino acids. The germline V gene has CDR1 LNHDA and CDR2 SQIVND (reference sequence). This sample also appeared in a second study, on yellow fever vaccine responses in identical twins.

The chain uses TRBV19 and TRBJ2-2; the match to TRBD2 covers 14 bases. This clonotype was sampled from a woman aged 18-29 years in good health. Sequenced material: memory (CD45RO+) T cells sorted from blood. The CDR3 sequence: CASRGLAGVAGELFF. CDR3 nucleotide sequence: TGTGCCAGTAGGGGACTAGCGGGAGTTGCCGGGGAGCTGTTTTTT.